The 32 T cell receptor beta chains in this list originate from one sample, sequenced in a study of monozygotic twins with inflammatory bowel disease. TCRdb re-called the 5' RACE reads and gives one entry per CDR3 protein, without DNA. This sample's clone table lists approximately 380,000 distinct CDR3 sequences. Sequencing input: blood. These receptors all stem from a human donor with ulcerative colitis or Crohn's disease, or a healthy co-twin of an affected twin (not recorded which).

The genes are TRBV6-2 or TRBV6-3 and TRBJ2-6; TCRdb's assignment of TRBD1 cannot be checked, as there is no DNA. Per the germline V gene, CDR1 is MNHEY and CDR2 is SVGEGT. CDR3 size: 14 residues. The CDR3 reads CASSKDSGANVLTF.

The chain joins TRBV20-1 to TRBJ2-3; the TCRdb D gene call, TRBD2, has no DNA to confirm it. The CDR3 totals 15 residues. Germline CDR1 DFQATT, CDR2 SNEGSKA (reference sequence). The CDR3 sequence is CSASPASGGPRTQYF.

This sequence joins TRBV9 and TRBJ2-3; lacking DNA, the TRBD2 call made by TCRdb goes unchecked. The germline CDR1 and CDR2 sequences are SGDLS and YYNGEE. The CDR3 runs to 15 residues. Here the CDR3 reads CASSPTSGYSDTQYF.

J is TRBJ2-2 and V is TRBV12-5. Germline CDR1 and CDR2: LGHNT and FRNRAP. This CDR3 is 15 amino acids long. CDR3 residues: CASGPRDGYTGELFF.

The chain couples TRBV6-5 to TRBJ2-7; there is no DNA to check the TCRdb D call of TRBD1. The germline CDR1 and CDR2 sequences are MNHEY and SVGAGI. The length of the CDR3 is 17 residues. The CDR3 sequence is CASSYSTFETAPYEQYF.

The chain employs TRBV12-3 or TRBV12-4 and TRBJ2-7; TCRdb gives TRBD1 as the D gene, but with no DNA this cannot be confirmed. This CDR3 has 15 amino acids. The CDR3: CASSPRTGVSYEQYF.

This chain uses TRBV20-1 with TRBJ2-1; the TCRdb D gene call, TRBD1, has no DNA to confirm it. Looked up from germline, CDR1 is DFQATT and CDR2 is SNEGSKA (reference sequence). The CDR3 totals 14 residues. CDR3 sequence reads: CSAREKGLYNEQFF.

The genes are TRBV9 and TRBJ1-5; the TCRdb call, TRBD1, lacks DNA for checking. The CDR3 extends over 15 amino acids. Germline assignment: CDR1 SGDLS and CDR2 YYNGEE. CDR3 amino acids: CASSVGGASNQPQHF.

The V gene is TRBV4-3, the J gene TRBJ2-7; TCRdb's assignment of TRBD1 cannot be checked, as there is no DNA. The CDR3 covers 13 residues. Germline CDR1 LGHNA, CDR2 YSLEER. The CDR3 loop reads CASSQPGHYEQYF.

CDR3 residues: CASSPPTGSNQPQHF. The J gene is TRBJ1-5, the V gene TRBV18; checking the TCRdb D call of TRBD1 is not possible without DNA. There are 15 residues in the CDR3. Germline V CDR1 and CDR2: KGHSH, LQKENI.

The chain combines TRBV4-3 with TRBJ2-3; TCRdb returns TRBD1, unconfirmable since there is no DNA. Germline V CDR1 and CDR2: LGHNA, YSLEER. This CDR3 is built from 16 residues. CDR3 loop: CASSQDSKTGLDTQYF.

The chain has TRBV6-2 or TRBV6-3 and TRBJ2-7. The CDR3 extends over 16 amino acids. Per germline, CDR1 MNHEY and CDR2 SVGEGT. Here the CDR3 reads CASSRLSTGLPYEQYF.

This chain connects TRBV10-3 to TRBJ2-5. This CDR3 has 11 residues. Germline V gene lookup returns CDR1 ENHRY and CDR2 SYGVKD. Here the CDR3 reads CAISEGETQYF.

This chain links TRBV2 with TRBJ2-7; TCRdb picks TRBD2, but there is no DNA to check that call. The CDR3 is 16 residues long. Germline V gene data show CDR1 as SNHLY and CDR2 as FYNNEI. The CDR3 spells CASRSLQGLPSYEQYF.

This chain links TRBV6-2 or TRBV6-3 with TRBJ1-5; TCRdb returns TRBD1, unconfirmable since there is no DNA. The length of the CDR3 is 14 residues. Germline lookup yields CDR1 MNHEY and CDR2 SVGEGT. The chain's CDR3 is CASSPSRGQGPQHF.

The chain is built from TRBV5-1 and TRBJ1-1; lacking DNA, the TRBD1 call made by TCRdb goes unchecked. The CDR3 is 15 amino acids. Germline CDR1 and CDR2: SGHRS and YFSETQ. CDR3 region: CASSLEGRGTTEAFF.

This chain uses TRBV7-8 with TRBJ1-2; TCRdb returns TRBD1, unconfirmable since there is no DNA. The CDR3 loop spans 15 amino acids. Per the germline V gene, CDR1 is SGHVS and CDR2 is FQNEAQ. CDR3 sequence: CASSAQTGATYGYTF.

The chain recombines TRBV5-1 with TRBJ2-7; TCRdb's D gene call, TRBD1, goes unchecked for lack of DNA. The germline V gene has CDR1 SGHRS and CDR2 YFSETQ. The CDR3 consists of 14 residues. The CDR3 spells CASSSGTLRAEQYF.

The J gene is TRBJ2-7, the V gene TRBV20-1; absent DNA, TCRdb's TRBD2 call cannot be checked. This CDR3 contains 14 residues. CDR1 is DFQATT and CDR2 is SNEGSKA in the germline V gene (reference sequence). Here the CDR3 reads CSARDEGEQYEQYF.

The V and J genes are TRBV24-1 and TRBJ2-7; the D call of TRBD1 rests on TCRdb alone, since no DNA is present to check it. CDR1 is KGHDR, CDR2 SFDVKD, per germline. The CDR3 has 15 amino acids. The CDR3: CATSDPSQGAYEQYF.

The chain employs TRBV5-1 and TRBJ1-3; as DNA is missing, the TRBD1 call by TCRdb cannot be tested. The CDR3 length is 17 residues. The V gene's germline CDR1 is SGHRS and CDR2 YFSETQ. The chain's CDR3 is CASSSTGTLRSGNTIYF.

The chain combines TRBV24-1 with TRBJ2-1; TCRdb names TRBD2, which stays unverified in the absence of DNA. The CDR3 covers 18 residues. Germline loops: CDR1 KGHDR, CDR2 SFDVKD. The CDR3: CATSDLGLAGGKSDEQFF.

This sequence joins TRBV5-1 and TRBJ2-2; the TRBD2 assignment by TCRdb is unverifiable without DNA. The CDR3 is 14 residues long. Germline V CDR1 and CDR2: SGHRS, YFSETQ. This CDR3 reads CASSLDRGDGELFF.

The chain is built from TRBV20-1 and TRBJ2-2; the D call of TRBD1 rests on TCRdb alone, since no DNA is present to check it. From germline, CDR1 is DFQATT and CDR2 SNEGSKA (reference sequence). The CDR3 contains 13 residues. This CDR3 is CSATWTGIGELFF.

The V and J genes are TRBV7-2 and TRBJ2-3. Looked up from germline, CDR1 is SGHTA and CDR2 is FQGNSA. This CDR3 has 13 amino acids. CDR3 sequence: CASSLAPADTQYF.

The V gene is TRBV5-5, the J gene TRBJ1-2; the TRBD1 assignment by TCRdb is unverifiable without DNA. The germline V gene encodes CDR1 SGHKS and CDR2 YYEKEE (reference sequence). CDR3 size: 14 residues. This CDR3 reads CASSSYTGYYGYTF.

This chain connects TRBV5-1 to TRBJ2-1; lacking DNA, the TRBD2 call made by TCRdb goes unchecked. The CDR3 runs to 16 residues. Germline CDR1 and CDR2: SGHRS and YFSETQ. The CDR3 sequence is CASSLPGLAGFNEQFF.

J is TRBJ2-1 and V is TRBV6-1; with no DNA, the TCRdb D assignment of TRBD1 cannot be verified. CDR3 length: 16 amino acids. The germline CDR1 and CDR2 sequences are MNHNS and SASEGT. CDR3 in amino acids: CASSPDRGVQTNEQFF.

The rearrangement links TRBV12-3 or TRBV12-4 to TRBJ1-2; TCRdb indicates TRBD1, and absent DNA this call remains unverified. The CDR3 has 14 residues. This CDR3 reads CASSLSGGYYGYTF.

The chain has TRBV4-1 and TRBJ1-1; with no DNA, the TCRdb D assignment of TRBD1 cannot be verified. CDR1 is MGHRA, CDR2 YSYEKL, per germline. This CDR3 comprises 14 residues. This chain's CDR3 is CASSPRTGTTEAFF.

The chain joins TRBV4-3 to TRBJ2-3; TCRdb calls TRBD1, which cannot be checked without DNA. CDR3 size: 16 residues. Germline V gives CDR1 LGHNA, CDR2 YSLEER. The CDR3 loop reads CASSPGGGQGTDTQYF.

The genes are TRBV18 and TRBJ2-2; TCRdb lists TRBD1, though no DNA is available to test this call. CDR1 is KGHSH, CDR2 LQKENI, per germline. The CDR3 sequence is 17 residues long. The CDR3 region is CASSPPGRGPNTGELFF. Drawing the rest from reference TRBV18 and TRBJ2-2, the complete variable domain is NAGVMQNPRHLVRRRGQEARLRCSPMKGHSHVYWYRQLPEEGLKFMVYLQKENIIDESGMPKERFSAEFPKEGPSILRIQQVVRGDSAAYFCASSPPGRGPNTGELFFGEGSRLTVL.